Each of the 3 T cell receptor beta chains below was sequenced from the same sample in a study of control samples from healthy donors and cancer patients. Here immunoSEQ multiplex PCR was the method, and the copy in TCRdb shows in-frame clones only, minus some. Of roughly 450,000 clones in the sample, 75% to 95% were seen once. Sequencing was performed on PBMCs. The receptors here all came from a man in his forties with head and neck cancer.

V usage is TRBV28 and J usage is TRBJ2-2; TRBD2 might be the D (5 bases). The germline V gene encodes CDR1 MDHEN and CDR2 SYDVKM. V was shortened by 7 bases and J by 5 bases, with 11 bases between the two germline ends. There are 13 residues in the CDR3. CDR3 nucleotides: TGTGCCAGCATCCGGGAAAGAACCGGGGAGCTGTTTTTT. It encodes CASIRERTGELFF.

J is TRBJ2-1 and V is TRBV5-1; the D is unclear. The V and J ends lost 3 bases and 0 bases respectively, with 10 bases between them. Germline V CDR1 and CDR2: SGHRS, YFSETQ. This CDR3 is 15 amino acids long. In DNA form, the CDR3 reads TGCGCCAGCAGCTCGACATGGAGCTCCTACAATGAGCAGTTCTTC. Translated, it gives CASSSTWSSYNEQFF.

This clone was seen only once. Distinct nucleotide sequences in the sample also encode this CDR3. The rearrangement uses TRBV9 and TRBJ2-3, with a tentative D call TRBD2 (6 bases). The CDR3 is 13 amino acids. In germline, CDR1 is SGDLS, CDR2 YYNGEE. Trimming left V 2 bases short and J 3 bases short, with 7 bases between. CDR3 coding DNA: TGTGCCAGCAGCGTGGAGGGGACAGATACGCAGTATTTT. This encodes CASSVEGTDTQYF.